This T cell receptor beta chain came from a study of CD8+ T cells in alopecia areata. Study in general: Approximately 6-11-week-old female C3H/HeJ mice were grafted with skin from spontaneously alopecic approximately 6-13-month-old C3H/HeJ graft donors.

The authors extracted RNA and reverse transcribed it into cDNA as the sequencing template. The table came from immunoSEQ multiplex PCR; TCRdb's copy has only in-frame clones and leaves some out. This record lists around 100,000 clones, none seen once only, and the top ten clones contain about 19%. This CDR3 contains 13 residues. Germline V gene data show CDR1 as FNHDT and CDR2 as SITEND (reference sequence). Whole-study findings and limits: Alopecia totalis/universalis scalp especially showed more expanded CD8+ clones than normal scalp. Scalp sequencing also captures normal skin's resident alphabeta T cells. TCRs were shared less clearly across patients than in mice, possibly for HLA-related reasons.

This clone occurred a few times. The antigen is not known. Mouse names are used for the genes. The read ends 4 residues early relative to the CDR3; the germline J gene fills the gap. Specimen: lesional skin. This receptor was identified in a C3H/HeJ mouse with alopecia areata. For this mouse line, the MHC haplotype is H2-k. The rearrangement links TRBV19 to TRBJ1-2; D gene uncertain. Incomplete CDR3 DNA: TGTGCCAGCAGTATATCGGCAGACAAC. Its translation: CASSISADN. The CDR3 reads in full as CASSISADNDYTF.